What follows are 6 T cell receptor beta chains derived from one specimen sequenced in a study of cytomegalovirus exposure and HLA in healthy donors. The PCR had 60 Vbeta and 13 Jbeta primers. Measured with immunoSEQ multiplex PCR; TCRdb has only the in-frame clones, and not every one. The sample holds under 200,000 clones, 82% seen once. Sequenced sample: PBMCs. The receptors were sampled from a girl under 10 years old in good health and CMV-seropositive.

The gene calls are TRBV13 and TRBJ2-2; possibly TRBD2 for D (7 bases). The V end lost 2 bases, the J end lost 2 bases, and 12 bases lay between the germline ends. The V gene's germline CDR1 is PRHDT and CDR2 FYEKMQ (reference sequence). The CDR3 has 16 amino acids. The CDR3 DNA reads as TGTGCCAGCAGCTTAAGGGGGGGTACTAACACCGGGGAGCTGTTTTTT. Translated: CASSLRGGTNTGELFF.

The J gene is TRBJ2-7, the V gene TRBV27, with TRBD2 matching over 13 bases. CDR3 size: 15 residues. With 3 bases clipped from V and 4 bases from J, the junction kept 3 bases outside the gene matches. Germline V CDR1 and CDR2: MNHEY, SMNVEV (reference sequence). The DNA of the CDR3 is TGTGCCAGCAGTTTGGGGGGACTAGCGGGATACGAGCAGTACTTC. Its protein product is CASSLGGLAGYEQYF.

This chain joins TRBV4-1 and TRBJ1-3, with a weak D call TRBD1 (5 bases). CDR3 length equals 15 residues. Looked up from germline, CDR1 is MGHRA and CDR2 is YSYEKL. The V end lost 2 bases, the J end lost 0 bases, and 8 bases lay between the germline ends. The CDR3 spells CASSQWGGSGNTIYF. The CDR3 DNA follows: TGCGCCAGCAGCCAATGGGGGGGCTCTGGAAACACCATATATTTT.

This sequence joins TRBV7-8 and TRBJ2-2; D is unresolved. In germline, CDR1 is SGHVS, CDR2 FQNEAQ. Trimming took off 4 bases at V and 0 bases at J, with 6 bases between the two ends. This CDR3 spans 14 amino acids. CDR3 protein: CASSSTPNTGELFF. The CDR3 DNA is TGTGCCAGCAGCTCAACACCGAACACCGGGGAGCTGTTTTTT.

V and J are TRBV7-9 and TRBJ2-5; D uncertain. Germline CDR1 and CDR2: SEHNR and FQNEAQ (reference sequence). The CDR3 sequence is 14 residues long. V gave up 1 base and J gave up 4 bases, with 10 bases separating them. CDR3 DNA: TGTGCCAGCAGCTTAGTCGGTCCCCTAGAGACCCAGTACTTC. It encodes CASSLVGPLETQYF.

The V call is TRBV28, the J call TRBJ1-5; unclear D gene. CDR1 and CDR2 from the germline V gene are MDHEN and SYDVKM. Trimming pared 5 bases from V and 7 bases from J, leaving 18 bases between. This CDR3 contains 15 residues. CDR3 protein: CASSPDPGTKQPQHF. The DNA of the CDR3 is TGTGCCAGCAGTCCAGACCCAGGCACAAAGCAGCCCCAGCATTTT. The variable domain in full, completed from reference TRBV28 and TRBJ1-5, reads DVKVTQSSRYLVKRTGEKVFLECVQDMDHENMFWYRQDPGLGLRLIYFSYDVKMKEKGDIPEGYSVSREKKERFSLILESASTNQTSMYLCASSPDPGTKQPQHFGDGTRLSIL.